This TCR beta chain originates from a study of blood T cells in healthy people across ages. The CDR3 extends over 13 amino acids. Deletions cut 4 bases from V and 3 bases from J, with 8 bases between. From germline, CDR1 is SGDLS and CDR2 YYNGEE. It was with a sample-barcoded 5' primer and a J-beta primer mix that a second PCR of about 6 to 11 cycles was run. TCRdb independently ran MiXCR on the 5' RACE reads; one entry per CDR3 protein. In the table there are 650,000 to 950,000 distinct CDR3 sequences, roughly 44% of which are singletons. General study findings and limits: The percentage of naive T cells correlated strongly with TCR beta diversity. Whereas aged donors had fewer naive CD4+ cells, long-lived donors had more of them and higher diversity.

As concerns this clonotype: The antigen is not known.

The source of this sequence is a man in his 60s in good health. The source material was blood. The gene calls are TRBV9 and TRBJ2-1, with unresolved D. CDR3 residues: CASSTSYYNEQFF. In nucleotides, the CDR3 is TGTGCCAGCAGCACCAGTTACTACAATGAGCAGTTCTTC.